This TCR beta chain was identified during a study of blood T cell repertoires in COVID-19. Study-wide context: Acute-phase and convalescent COVID-19 samples originated in the United States, Italy and Spain. The cDNA or gDNA used as material had been derived from T cells, B-cell-depleted T cells, or PBMCs.

In the authors' workflow: Estimation of nucleated cell counts was performed using reference gene primer amplification. Clones were sequenced by immunoSEQ multiplex PCR, and TCRdb holds only the in-frame ones, with some missing. That table is the source of V, J and clone size, and D and trimming were worked out from the DNA. The table has 250,000 to 300,000 clones, roughly 85% seen once. Trimming took off 0 bases at V and 10 bases at J, with 12 bases between the two ends. CDR3 length equals 14 residues. Per the germline V gene, CDR1 is LGHNA and CDR2 is YSLEER. The sequence came from a man aged 45-65 years with active or convalescent COVID-19. The sample consisted of peripheral blood. V is TRBV4-3 and J is TRBJ1-4, with D tentatively TRBD1 (5 bases). The CDR3 DNA sequence: TGCGCCAGCAGCCAAGATTGGGGGGTGGGAAAACTGTTTTTT. It codes for CASSQDWGVGKLFF.